This T cell receptor (beta chain) comes out of a study of blood T cell repertoires in COVID-19. Study-wide context: Acute and convalescent COVID-19 specimens originated in the United States, Italy and Spain.

Methods used by the authors: By means of reference gene primer amplification, nucleated cell counts were estimated. Only in-frame clones appear in the TCRdb table, and some are missing; sequencing was by immunoSEQ multiplex PCR. V, J and clone size are taken as reported in that table, and D and trimming were inferred from the DNA itself. The sample lists roughly 210,000 clones; roughly 84% were seen once. The CDR3 is 14 residues long. In germline, CDR1 is SNHLY, CDR2 FYNNEI. V lost 2 bases, J lost 8 bases, and 15 bases lay in between. The specimen was PBMCs or T cells enriched from blood (not recorded which). The source of this sequence is a man younger than 45 in a cohort exposed to, infected with or recovered from COVID-19 (not recorded which). The V gene is TRBV2, the J gene TRBJ1-2; D remains unclear. The CDR3 loop reads CASSENRPAGGYTF. The CDR3, as DNA: TGTGCCAGCAGTGAAAACCGGCCCGCAGGCGGCTACACCTTC.